This T cell receptor beta chain was sequenced in a study of response to subunit inactivated influenza vaccine. This clonotype was observed a few times. What it binds is unknown. TCRdb reprocessed the RT-PCR reads with MiXCR, giving one entry per CDR3 protein. The sample has 200,000 to 300,000 distinct CDR3 sequences, less than 15% seen once. Study findings and constraints: T cells newly recruited by each seasonal influenza vaccination are few, the authors suggested.

This CDR3 is built from 13 residues. Trimming left V 2 bases short and J 3 bases short, with 8 bases between. The germline V gene has CDR1 MNHNY and CDR2 SVGAGI (reference sequence). The sequences come from non-naive T cells sorted from PBMCs, collected less than 15 days before vaccination. The J gene is TRBJ2-7, the V gene TRBV6-6, with D maybe TRBD2 (5 bases). This TCR was sampled from a man over 45 who received an inactivated influenza vaccine. CDR3 sequence: CASSYGGFYEQYF. The CDR3, as DNA: TGTGCCAGCAGTTACGGCGGGTTCTACGAGCAGTACTTC.